These 10 T cell receptor beta chains originate from one sample sequenced in a study of blood T cell repertoires in COVID-19. Method: immunoSEQ multiplex PCR; TCRdb's copy keeps in-frame clones and lacks some. The sample yields 350,000 to 450,000 clones, approximately 87% seen once. Material for sequencing was peripheral blood. Receptors originate from a woman aged 55-70 years with COVID-19, enrolled during active disease.

This chain joins TRBV5-1 and TRBJ1-1; unclear D gene. V gave up 3 bases and J gave up 3 bases, with 15 bases separating them. Germline CDR1 is SGHRS and CDR2 is YFSETQ. CDR3 length: 15 amino acids. In DNA, the CDR3 is TGCGCCAGCAGCTCCATGCCCGGGGTGTACACTGAAGCTTTCTTT. This sequence encodes CASSSMPGVYTEAFF.

The gene calls are TRBV13 and TRBJ1-2; the D gene is possibly TRBD1 (5 bases). This CDR3 has 14 amino acids. Germline CDR1 reads PRHDT; CDR2 reads FYEKMQ (reference sequence). V was trimmed by 3 bases and J by 5 bases, leaving 13 bases between them. CDR3 nucleotides: TGTGCCAGCAGCTTGCGGGGCGGGGGATATGGCTACACCTTC. This sequence encodes CASSLRGGGYGYTF.

The chain has TRBV27 and TRBJ1-5; tentative D call: TRBD1 (6 bases). V lost 6 bases, J lost 2 bases, and 11 bases lay in between. Germline values: CDR1 MNHEY, CDR2 SMNVEV (reference sequence). The CDR3 spans 14 residues. In nucleotides, the CDR3 is TGTGCCAGCAGGTTGACAGGTGGCAATCAGCCCCAGCATTTT. This encodes CASRLTGGNQPQHF.

The rearrangement joins TRBV25-1 to TRBJ2-5, with D perhaps matching TRBD1 (8 bases). The length of the CDR3 is 18 residues. The germline gives CDR1 MGHDK, CDR2 SYGVNS. V was pared by 5 bases and J by 2 bases, with 24 bases between. The CDR3 DNA sequence: TGTGCCAGCAGTCATTACCAAATACAGGGGGGGATTCAAGAGACCCAGTACTTC. It encodes CASSHYQIQGGIQETQYF.

The chain is built from TRBV19 and TRBJ2-3; D might be TRBD1 (5 bases). V was trimmed by 10 bases and J by 2 bases, leaving 13 bases between them. There are 13 residues in the CDR3. CDR1 and CDR2 (germline): LNHDA, SQIVND (reference sequence). The CDR3 DNA follows: TGTGCCACCTCGGACACCTACACAGATACGCAGTATTTT. As protein: CATSDTYTDTQYF.

V gene TRBV4-1 combines with J gene TRBJ1-2, with a possible D match to TRBD1 (5 bases). V gave up 0 bases and J gave up 0 bases, with 20 bases separating them. Germline CDR1 reads MGHRA; CDR2 reads YSYEKL. The CDR3 is 19 amino acids. The CDR3 nucleotides are TGCGCCAGCAGCCAAGAACGGCTGACAGTTCGACCTTCTAACTATGGCTACACCTTC. Its translation: CASSQERLTVRPSNYGYTF.

The rearrangement links TRBV12-3 or TRBV12-4 to TRBJ2-3, with TRBD2 matching 10 bases. Trimming at V came to 7 bases and at J to 3 bases, leaving 1 base not matched to a gene. The CDR3 contains 13 residues. The CDR3 nucleotides are TGTGCCAGCAATAGCGGGGGGACAGATACGCAGTATTTT. Translated, it gives CASNSGGTDTQYF.

J is TRBJ2-7 and V is TRBV7-2; D not resolved. V was trimmed by 1 base and J by 5 bases, leaving 9 bases between them. Germline V gene sequence: CDR1 SGHTA, CDR2 FQGNSA. The CDR3 extends over 13 amino acids. The chain's CDR3 is CASSLGRHHEQYF. CDR3 coding DNA: TGTGCCAGCAGCTTAGGCAGGCACCACGAGCAGTACTTC.

The chain recombines TRBV7-9 with TRBJ1-2; D unclear. The V gene lost 5 bases and the J gene lost 4 bases, with 14 bases spanning the gap. This CDR3 is 14 amino acids long. From germline, CDR1 is SEHNR and CDR2 FQNEAQ (reference sequence). Written as DNA, the CDR3 is TGTGCCAGCAGCCCCAGTGGCAGCGCCTATGGCTACACCTTC. Amino acids: CASSPSGSAYGYTF.

The gene calls are TRBV6-4 and TRBJ2-3, with 7 bases lining up with TRBD2. The CDR3 covers 13 residues. Unmatched junction bases numbered 6, after V lost 5 bases and J lost 7 bases. Germline lookup yields CDR1 MRHNA and CDR2 SNTAGT. The CDR3 sequence is CASSHGGGNTQYF. DNA for the CDR3: TGTGCCAGCAGTCATGGGGGGGGAAATACGCAGTATTTT.